This is a list of T cell receptor beta chains from one sample in a study of cytomegalovirus exposure and HLA in healthy donors. The data were produced by immunoSEQ multiplex PCR, yet TCRdb's version contains in-frame clones alone and is incomplete. The table lists about 49,000 clones, approximately 95% of them singletons. The sequenced sample was PBMCs. Source of these receptors: a young woman in good health and CMV-seropositive. Both conserved end residues are part of each CDR3. A D gene is named only where the DNA matches it firmly.

D: .; V: TRBV28; J: TRBJ1-5; CDR3: CASSSIQGVNNQPQHF
D: TRBD1; V: TRBV5-1; J: TRBJ2-5; CDR3: CASNPGQGALETQYF
D: .; V: TRBV6-1; J: TRBJ1-1; CDR3: CAIRVGENTEAFF
D: .; V: TRBV19; J: TRBJ1-2; CDR3: CASSIRGHDYTF
D: .; V: TRBV9; J: TRBJ1-1; CDR3: CASSVGFGVNTEAFF
D: TRBD1; V: TRBV30; J: TRBJ2-3; CDR3: CAWKRTGTTDTQYF
D: .; V: TRBV10-2; J: TRBJ2-1; CDR3: CASRGLTALSSYNEQFF
D: .; V: TRBV7-2; J: TRBJ2-7; CDR3: CASSYLAQTKTNSYEQYF
D: TRBD2; V: TRBV5-8; J: TRBJ2-7; CDR3: CASSLRGRVYEQYF
D: TRBD2; V: TRBV4-2; J: TRBJ2-7; CDR3: CASSQGLAGSYEQYF
D: TRBD2; V: TRBV7-2; J: TRBJ2-1; CDR3: CASSFGLAGGPSLEQFF
D: .; V: TRBV7-8; J: TRBJ1-2; CDR3: CASSLGPDNTRYGYTF
D: TRBD1; V: TRBV5-1; J: TRBJ1-5; CDR3: CASSLGGQGNQPQHF
D: .; V: TRBV28; J: TRBJ2-7; CDR3: CASRPRGLAYEQYF
D: TRBD2; V: TRBV6-6; J: TRBJ2-7; CDR3: CASSGREGLNEQYF
D: .; V: TRBV27; J: TRBJ1-1; CDR3: CASSLYGGDTEAFF
D: .; V: TRBV21-1; J: TRBJ1-2; CDR3: CASSNSFRRDRPRGYTF
D: .; V: TRBV27; J: TRBJ2-7; CDR3: CASSTAGPYEQYF
D: .; V: TRBV28; J: TRBJ1-5; CDR3: CASSPGEGSNQPQHF
D: TRBD2; V: TRBV19; J: TRBJ2-2; CDR3: CASSSGLAVNTGELFF
D: .; V: TRBV6-5; J: TRBJ1-2; CDR3: CASSSGGHYGYTF
D: TRBD1; V: TRBV19; J: TRBJ2-7; CDR3: CASSPPGQHYEQYF
D: TRBD1; V: TRBV28; J: TRBJ2-7; CDR3: CASSGWRGQGGYEQYF
D: .; V: TRBV11-2; J: TRBJ2-2; CDR3: CASSLDWSGTGELFF
D: .; V: TRBV29-1; J: TRBJ2-7; CDR3: CSVAVESYYEQYF
D: TRBD2; V: TRBV5-1; J: TRBJ2-7; CDR3: CASSLAPREPPYEQYF
D: TRBD1; V: TRBV5-4; J: TRBJ1-1; CDR3: CASSLPGQGSMNTEAFF
D: .; V: TRBV2; J: TRBJ2-1; CDR3: CASSEQGFNEQFF
D: .; V: TRBV13; J: TRBJ1-1; CDR3: CASSWNQGEAFF
D: TRBD2; V: TRBV6-4; J: TRBJ2-3; CDR3: CASSDSNNSGAGTDTQYF
D: TRBD2; V: TRBV7-8; J: TRBJ2-2; CDR3: CASSIRASSGSVTGELFF
D: TRBD1; V: TRBV19; J: TRBJ2-2; CDR3: CASSMDRGAGELFF
D: TRBD1; V: TRBV10-3; J: TRBJ2-6; CDR3: CAIRTGTGVAGANVLTF
D: .; V: TRBV30; J: TRBJ2-1; CDR3: CAWSLLPNEQFF
D: .; V: TRBV10-3; J: TRBJ2-3; CDR3: CAISESRGGEADTQYF
D: TRBD2; V: TRBV27; J: TRBJ2-1; CDR3: CASSLRTSGSNEQFF
D: .; V: TRBV28; J: TRBJ1-2; CDR3: CASGRGGYTF
D: .; V: TRBV5-1; J: TRBJ1-1; CDR3: CASSRGNTEAFF
D: .; V: TRBV29-1; J: TRBJ2-7; CDR3: CSVVRGSYEQYF
D: .; V: TRBV21-1; J: TRBJ2-7; CDR3: CASSKVGTGRDEQYF
D: .; V: TRBV28; J: TRBJ2-2; CDR3: CASTIRRGASTGELFF
D: TRBD1; V: TRBV19; J: TRBJ2-1; CDR3: CASSMSGQGANEQFF
D: .; V: TRBV10-1; J: TRBJ2-1; CDR3: CASSYRGALSYNEQFF
D: .; V: TRBV6-4; J: TRBJ2-2; CDR3: CASRDTDTGELFF
D: .; V: TRBV6-1; J: TRBJ2-3; CDR3: CASSEAGGVSTDTQYF